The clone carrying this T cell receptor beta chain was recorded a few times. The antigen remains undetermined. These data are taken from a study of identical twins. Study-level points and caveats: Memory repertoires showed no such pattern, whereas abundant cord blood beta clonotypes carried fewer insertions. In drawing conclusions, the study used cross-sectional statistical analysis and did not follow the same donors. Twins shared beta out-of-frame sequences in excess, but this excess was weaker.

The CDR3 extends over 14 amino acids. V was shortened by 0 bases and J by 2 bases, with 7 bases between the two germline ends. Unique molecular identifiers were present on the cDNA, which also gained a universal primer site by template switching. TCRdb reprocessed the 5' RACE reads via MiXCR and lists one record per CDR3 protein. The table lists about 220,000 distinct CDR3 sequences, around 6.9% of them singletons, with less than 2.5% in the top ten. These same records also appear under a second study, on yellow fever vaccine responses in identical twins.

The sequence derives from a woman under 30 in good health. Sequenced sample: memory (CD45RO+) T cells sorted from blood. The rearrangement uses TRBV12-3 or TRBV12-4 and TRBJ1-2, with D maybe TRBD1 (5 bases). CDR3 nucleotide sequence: TGTGCCAGCAGTTTAGCGAAGGGGAACTATGGCTACACCTTC. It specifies CASSLAKGNYGYTF.